This T cell receptor beta chain comes out of a study of regulatory T cells in long-lasting Graves disease. Time point in this sample: newly diagnosed GD, antithyroid drugs for less than 3 months. Extracted PBMC RNA gave rise to the TCR library. To make TCR beta libraries, researchers used iRepertoire HTBI primers and Arm-PCR of CDR3 regions. TCRdb used MiXCR to reprocess the multiplex PCR reads, holding one entry per CDR3 protein. Altogether 500,000 to 700,000 distinct CDR3 sequences are present, around 15% being singletons, with the ten largest covering approximately 20%. The germline V and J ends were trimmed by 6 bases and 3 bases, with 18 bases remaining between them. CDR3 size: 15 residues. This sample also appeared in a second study, on T cells in Graves' hyperthyroidism and ophthalmopathy. Turning to that study: An initial round of RT-PCR targeting the TCR CDR3 relied on the HTBI primer set.

This chain joins TRBV12-3 or TRBV12-4 and TRBJ2-7, with no clear D. The origin of this receptor is a woman in her 30s with Graves disease. The sample consisted of peripheral blood mononuclear cells (PBMCs), taken at new diagnosis, from a patient treated with antithyroid drugs. Here the CDR3 reads CASRRATWVDYEQYF. The CDR3 bases are TGTGCCAGCAGACGGGCAACGTGGGTAGACTACGAGCAGTACTTC.